This TCR beta chain stems from a study of graft-versus-host responses after intestinal transplantation. Study context: Recipients had multivisceral, liver-intestinal, or isolated intestinal transplants. Anti-thymocyte globulin induction, then tacrolimus and steroids for around 3 years, went to all recipients.

TCRdb keeps only in-frame clones here, not all; method: immunoSEQ multiplex PCR. The sample holds 12,000 or so clones; roughly nine tenths are singletons and the top ten take roughly 3.5%. This clone was seen just once. Its matching antigen is unknown. The time point is: postoperative day 105 after intestinal transplantation (dayNNNN = postoperative day). Study-level results: An association linked early post-transplant HvG declines with peak circulating GvH clone levels.

CDR1 SEHNR and CDR2 FQNEAQ come from the germline V gene (reference sequence). The V and J ends lost 0 bases and 1 base respectively, with 19 bases between them. This CDR3 is 18 amino acids long. This sequence originates from a human patient who received an intestinal transplant, so some T cells may come from the graft donor. The chain carries TRBV7-9 and TRBJ2-7, with D tentatively TRBD1 (5 bases). Sequencing was performed on PBMCs, taken 105 days after intestinal transplantation. The CDR3 reads CASSLAIRGTPPSYEQYF. CDR3 coding DNA: TGTGCCAGCAGCTTAGCGATTAGGGGAACCCCTCCGTCCTACGAGCAGTACTTC.